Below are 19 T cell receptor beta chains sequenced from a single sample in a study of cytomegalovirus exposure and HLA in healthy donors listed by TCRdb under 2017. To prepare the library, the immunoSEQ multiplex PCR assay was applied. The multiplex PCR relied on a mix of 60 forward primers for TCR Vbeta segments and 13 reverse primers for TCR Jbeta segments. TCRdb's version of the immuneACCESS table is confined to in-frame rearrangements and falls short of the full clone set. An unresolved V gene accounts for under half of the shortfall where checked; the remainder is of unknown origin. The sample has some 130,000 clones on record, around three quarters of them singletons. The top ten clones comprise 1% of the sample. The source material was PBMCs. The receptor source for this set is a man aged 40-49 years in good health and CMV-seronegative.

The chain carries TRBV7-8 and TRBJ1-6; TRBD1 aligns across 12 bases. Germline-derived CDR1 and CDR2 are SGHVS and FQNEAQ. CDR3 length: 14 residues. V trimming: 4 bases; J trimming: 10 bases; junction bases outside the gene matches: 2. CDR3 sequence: CASSWDRGQSPLHF. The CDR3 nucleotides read TGTGCCAGCAGCTGGGACAGGGGGCAGTCACCCCTCCACTTT.

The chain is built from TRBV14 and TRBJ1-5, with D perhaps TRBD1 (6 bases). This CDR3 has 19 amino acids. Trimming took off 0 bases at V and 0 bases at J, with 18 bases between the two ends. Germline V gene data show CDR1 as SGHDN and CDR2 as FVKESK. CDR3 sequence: CASSQDCPGTRYSNQPQHF. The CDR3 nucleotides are TGTGCCAGCAGCCAAGACTGTCCCGGGACAAGATATAGCAATCAGCCCCAGCATTTT.

CDR3 amino acids: CASSPPGRYEQYF. Here the CDR3 DNA reads TGTGCCAGCTCACCACCGGGGCGTTACGAGCAGTACTTC. The V gene is TRBV18, the J gene TRBJ2-7, with D maybe TRBD1 (5 bases). The V gene lost 0 bases and the J gene lost 4 bases, with 7 bases spanning the gap. The CDR3 has 13 amino acids. Germline loops: CDR1 KGHSH, CDR2 LQKENI.

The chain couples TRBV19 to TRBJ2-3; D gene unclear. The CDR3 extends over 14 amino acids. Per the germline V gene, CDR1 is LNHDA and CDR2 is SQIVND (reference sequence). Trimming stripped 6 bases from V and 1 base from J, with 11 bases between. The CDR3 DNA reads TGTGCCAGTAGCTCGCACTCGCGCACAGATACGCAGTATTTT. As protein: CASSSHSRTDTQYF. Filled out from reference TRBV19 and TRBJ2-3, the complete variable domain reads DGGITQSPKYLFRKEGQNVTLSCEQNLNHDAMYWYRQDPGQGLRLIYYSQIVNDFQKGDIAEGYSVSREKKESFPLTVTSAQKNPTAFYLCASSSHSRTDTQYFGPGTRLTVL.

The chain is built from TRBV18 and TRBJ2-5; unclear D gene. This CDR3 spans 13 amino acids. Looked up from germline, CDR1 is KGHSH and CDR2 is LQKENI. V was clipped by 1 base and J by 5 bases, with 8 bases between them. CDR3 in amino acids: CASSPLAGETQYF. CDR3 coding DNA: TGTGCCAGCTCACCACTAGCCGGGGAGACCCAGTACTTC.

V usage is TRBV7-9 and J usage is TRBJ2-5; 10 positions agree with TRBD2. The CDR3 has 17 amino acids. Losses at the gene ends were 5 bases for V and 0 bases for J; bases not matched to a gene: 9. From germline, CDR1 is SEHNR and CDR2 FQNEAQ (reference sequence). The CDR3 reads CASSPSVLAGYQETQYF. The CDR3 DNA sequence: TGTGCCAGCAGCCCAAGTGTACTAGCGGGGTACCAAGAGACCCAGTACTTC.

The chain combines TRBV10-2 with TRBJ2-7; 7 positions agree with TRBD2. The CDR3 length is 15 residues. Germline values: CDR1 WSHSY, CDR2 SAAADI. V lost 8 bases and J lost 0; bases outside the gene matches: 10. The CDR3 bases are TGCGCCAGCGATGCGGGAGCGGGTCCCTCCTACGAGCAGTACTTC. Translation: CASDAGAGPSYEQYF.

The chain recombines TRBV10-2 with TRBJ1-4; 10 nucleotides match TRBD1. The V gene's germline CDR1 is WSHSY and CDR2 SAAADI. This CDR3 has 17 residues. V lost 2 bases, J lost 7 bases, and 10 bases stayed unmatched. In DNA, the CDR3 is TGCGCCAGCAGTGAGGGGGGGCCCGGGACAGGGGCTGAAAAACTGTTTTTT. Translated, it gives CASSEGGPGTGAEKLFF.

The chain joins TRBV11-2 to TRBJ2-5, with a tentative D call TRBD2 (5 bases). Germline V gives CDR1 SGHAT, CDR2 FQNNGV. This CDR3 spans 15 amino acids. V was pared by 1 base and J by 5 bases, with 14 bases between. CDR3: CASSLGPTRGETQYF. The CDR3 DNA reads TGTGCCAGCAGCTTAGGTCCAACACGAGGGGAGACCCAGTACTTC.

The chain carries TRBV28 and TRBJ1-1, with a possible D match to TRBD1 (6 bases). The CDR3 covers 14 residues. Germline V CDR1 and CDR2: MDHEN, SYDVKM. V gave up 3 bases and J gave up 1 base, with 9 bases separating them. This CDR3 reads CASSLRGANTEAFF. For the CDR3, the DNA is TGTGCCAGCAGTTTGCGGGGGGCGAACACTGAAGCTTTCTTT.

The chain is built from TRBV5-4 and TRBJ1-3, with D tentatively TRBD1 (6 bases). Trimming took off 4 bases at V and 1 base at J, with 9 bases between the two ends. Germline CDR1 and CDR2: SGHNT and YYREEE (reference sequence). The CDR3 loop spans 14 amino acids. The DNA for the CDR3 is TGTGCCAGCAGCCTCCAGGGGTCTGGAAACACCATATATTTT. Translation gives CASSLQGSGNTIYF. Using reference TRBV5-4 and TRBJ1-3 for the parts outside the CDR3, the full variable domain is ETGVTQSPTHLIKTRGQQVTLRCSSQSGHNTVSWYQQALGQGPQFIFQYYREEENGRGNFPPRFSGLQFPNYSSELNVNALELDDSALYLCASSLQGSGNTIYFGEGSWLTVV.

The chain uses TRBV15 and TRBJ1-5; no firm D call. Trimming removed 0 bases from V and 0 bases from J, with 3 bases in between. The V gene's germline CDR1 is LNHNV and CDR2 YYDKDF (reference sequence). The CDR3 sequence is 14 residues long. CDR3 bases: TGTGCCACCAGCAGAGAAGCTAGCAATCAGCCCCAGCATTTT. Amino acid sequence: CATSREASNQPQHF.

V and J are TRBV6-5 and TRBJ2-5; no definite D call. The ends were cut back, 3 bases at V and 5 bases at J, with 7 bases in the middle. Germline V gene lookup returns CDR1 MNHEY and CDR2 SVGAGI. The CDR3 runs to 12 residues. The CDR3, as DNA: TGTGCCAGCAGTTATCCCGGGGAGACCCAGTACTTC. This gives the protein CASSYPGETQYF.

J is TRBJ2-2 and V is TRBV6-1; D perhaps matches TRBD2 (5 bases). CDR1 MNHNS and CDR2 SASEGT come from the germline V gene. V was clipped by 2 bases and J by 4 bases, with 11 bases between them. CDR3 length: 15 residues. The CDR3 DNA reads TGTGCCAGCAGTGAATTGGTCGGGATCACCGGGGAGCTGTTTTTT. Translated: CASSELVGITGELFF.

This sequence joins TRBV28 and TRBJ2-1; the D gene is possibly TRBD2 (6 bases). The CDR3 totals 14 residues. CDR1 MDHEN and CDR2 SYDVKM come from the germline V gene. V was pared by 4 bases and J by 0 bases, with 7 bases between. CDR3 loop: CASSSLASYNEQFF. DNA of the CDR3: TGTGCCAGCAGTTCACTAGCCTCCTACAATGAGCAGTTCTTC. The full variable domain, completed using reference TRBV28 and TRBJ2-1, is DVKVTQSSRYLVKRTGEKVFLECVQDMDHENMFWYRQDPGLGLRLIYFSYDVKMKEKGDIPEGYSVSREKKERFSLILESASTNQTSMYLCASSSLASYNEQFFGPGTRLTVL.

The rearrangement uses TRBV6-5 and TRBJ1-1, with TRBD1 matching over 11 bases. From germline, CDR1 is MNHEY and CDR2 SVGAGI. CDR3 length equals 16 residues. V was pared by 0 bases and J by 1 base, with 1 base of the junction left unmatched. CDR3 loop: CASSYSGTGGNTEAFF. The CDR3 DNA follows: TGTGCCAGCAGTTACTCTGGGACAGGGGGGAACACTGAAGCTTTCTTT.

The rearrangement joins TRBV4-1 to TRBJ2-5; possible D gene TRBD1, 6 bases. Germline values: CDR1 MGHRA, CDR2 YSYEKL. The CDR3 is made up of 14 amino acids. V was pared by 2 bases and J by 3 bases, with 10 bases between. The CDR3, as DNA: TGCGCCAGCAGCCAACTATGGACAGAAGAGACCCAGTACTTC. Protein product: CASSQLWTEETQYF.

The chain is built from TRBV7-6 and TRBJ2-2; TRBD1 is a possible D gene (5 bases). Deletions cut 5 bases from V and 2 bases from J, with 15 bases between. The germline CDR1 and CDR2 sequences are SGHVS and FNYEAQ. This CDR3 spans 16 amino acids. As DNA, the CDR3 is TGTGCCAGCAGCCTTCGACAGCACCTAAACACCGGGGAGCTGTTTTTT. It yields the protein CASSLRQHLNTGELFF.

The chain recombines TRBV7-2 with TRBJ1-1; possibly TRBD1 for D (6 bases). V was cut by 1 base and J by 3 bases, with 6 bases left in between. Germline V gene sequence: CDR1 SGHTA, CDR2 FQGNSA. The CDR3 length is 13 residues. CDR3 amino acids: CASSLEGDTEAFF. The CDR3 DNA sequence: TGTGCCAGCAGCTTAGAGGGGGACACTGAAGCTTTCTTT.